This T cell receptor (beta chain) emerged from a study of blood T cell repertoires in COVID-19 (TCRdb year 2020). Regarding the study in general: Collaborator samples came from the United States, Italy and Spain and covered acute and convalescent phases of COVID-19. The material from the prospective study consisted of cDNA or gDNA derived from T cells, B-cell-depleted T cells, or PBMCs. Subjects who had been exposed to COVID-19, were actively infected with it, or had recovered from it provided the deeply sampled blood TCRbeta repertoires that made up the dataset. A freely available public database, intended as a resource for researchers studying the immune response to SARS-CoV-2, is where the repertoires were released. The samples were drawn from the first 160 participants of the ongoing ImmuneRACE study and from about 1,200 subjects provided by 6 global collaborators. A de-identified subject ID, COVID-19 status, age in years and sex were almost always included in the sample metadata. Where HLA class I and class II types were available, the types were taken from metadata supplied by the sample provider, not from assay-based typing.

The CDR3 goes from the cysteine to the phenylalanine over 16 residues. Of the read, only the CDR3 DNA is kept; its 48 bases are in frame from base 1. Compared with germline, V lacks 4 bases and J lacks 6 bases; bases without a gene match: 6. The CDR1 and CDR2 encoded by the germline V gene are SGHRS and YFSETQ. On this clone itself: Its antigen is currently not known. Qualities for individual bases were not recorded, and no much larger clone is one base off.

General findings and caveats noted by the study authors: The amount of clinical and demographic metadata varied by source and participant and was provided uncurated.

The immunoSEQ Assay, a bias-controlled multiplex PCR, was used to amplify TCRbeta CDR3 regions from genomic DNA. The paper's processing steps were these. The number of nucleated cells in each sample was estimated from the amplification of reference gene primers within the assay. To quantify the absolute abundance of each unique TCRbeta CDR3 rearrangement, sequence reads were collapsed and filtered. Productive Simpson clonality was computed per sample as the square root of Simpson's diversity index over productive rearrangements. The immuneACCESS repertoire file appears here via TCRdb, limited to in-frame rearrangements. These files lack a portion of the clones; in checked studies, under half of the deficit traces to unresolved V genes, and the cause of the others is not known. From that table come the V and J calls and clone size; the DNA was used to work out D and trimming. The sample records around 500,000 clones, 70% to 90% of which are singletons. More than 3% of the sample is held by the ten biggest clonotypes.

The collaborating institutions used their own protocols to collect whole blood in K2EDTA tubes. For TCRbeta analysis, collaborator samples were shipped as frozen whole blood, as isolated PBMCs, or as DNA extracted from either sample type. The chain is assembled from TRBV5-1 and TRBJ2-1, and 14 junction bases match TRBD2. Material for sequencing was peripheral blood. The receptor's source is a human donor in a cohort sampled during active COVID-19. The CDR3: CASSPGTSGSGNEQFF. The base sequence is TGCGCCAGCAGCCCGGGGACTAGCGGGAGCGGCAATGAGCAGTTCTTC.